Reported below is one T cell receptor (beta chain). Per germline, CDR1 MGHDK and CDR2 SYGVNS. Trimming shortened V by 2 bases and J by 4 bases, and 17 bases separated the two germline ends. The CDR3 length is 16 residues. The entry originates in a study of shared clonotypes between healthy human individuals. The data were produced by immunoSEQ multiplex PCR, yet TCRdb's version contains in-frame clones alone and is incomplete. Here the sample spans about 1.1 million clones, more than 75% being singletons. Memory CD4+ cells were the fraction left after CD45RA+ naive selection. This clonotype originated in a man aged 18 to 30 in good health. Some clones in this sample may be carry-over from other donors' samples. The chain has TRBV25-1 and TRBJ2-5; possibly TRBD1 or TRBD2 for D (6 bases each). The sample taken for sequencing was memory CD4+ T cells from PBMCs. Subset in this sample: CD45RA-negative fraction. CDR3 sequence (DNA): TGTGCCAGCAGTGAACTAGGGCTCGGGGGCGCAGAGACCCAGTACTTC. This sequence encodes CASSELGLGGAETQYF.